Listed here are 14 T cell receptor beta chains from one sample, sequenced in a study of graft-versus-host responses after intestinal transplantation. Here immunoSEQ multiplex PCR was the method, and the copy in TCRdb shows in-frame clones only, minus some. Among some 62,000 clones listed, roughly 90% were seen once. For these TCRs, the target antigens are not known. The sample consisted of unstimulated CD8+ T cells sorted from spleen or lymph node cells, taken before transplant. All receptors derive from a human donor who was the organ donor for an intestinal transplant.

The chain employs TRBV4-1 and TRBJ2-3; D is uncertain. Germline V lookup: CDR1 MGHRA, CDR2 YSYEKL. The V end lost 1 base, the J end lost 3 bases, and 8 bases lay between the germline ends. The CDR3 extends over 14 amino acids. The CDR3 nucleotides are TGCGCCAGCAGCCAAGGGGCAATAACAGATACGCAGTATTTT. Protein: CASSQGAITDTQYF.

The gene calls are TRBV25-1 and TRBJ2-5, with 9 bases aligning to TRBD2. The CDR3 extends over 11 amino acids. From germline, CDR1 is MGHDK and CDR2 SYGVNS. The J segment lost 7 bases and the V segment lost 8 bases, leaving 2 bases of the junction unmatched. The CDR3 region is CASAAGGTQYF. In nucleotides, the CDR3 is TGTGCCAGCGCAGCGGGAGGGACCCAGTACTTC.

The chain is built from TRBV4-2 and TRBJ1-5; TRBD1 agrees at 10 bases. This CDR3 comprises 16 residues. Germline V gene data show CDR1 as LGHNA and CDR2 as YNFKEQ. Trimming cost V 4 bases and J 9 bases; bases outside gene matches: 12. The CDR3 region has the DNA TGTGCCAGCAGCCCTATAGGGGGGGACAGGGGATCGCCCCAGCATTTT. It translates to CASSPIGGDRGSPQHF.

The chain joins TRBV7-9 to TRBJ1-1; 11 bases are shared with TRBD1. Germline values: CDR1 SEHNR, CDR2 FQNEAQ (reference sequence). There are 17 residues in the CDR3. J gave up 6 bases and V 0 bases, and 9 bases lay outside the gene matches. The CDR3 region is CASSLARGTGGDAEAFF. CDR3 bases: TGTGCCAGCAGCTTAGCGCGGGGGACAGGGGGGGACGCTGAAGCTTTCTTT. Complete variable domain (other parts from reference TRBV7-9 and TRBJ1-1): DTGVSQNPRHKITKRGQNVTFRCDPISEHNRLYWYRQTLGQGPEFLTYFQNEAQLEKSRLLSDRFSAERPKGSFSTLEIQRTEQGDSAMYLCASSLARGTGGDAEAFFGQGTRLTVV.

V is TRBV13 and J is TRBJ2-7, with D tentatively TRBD2 (5 bases). Germline V gene sequence: CDR1 PRHDT, CDR2 FYEKMQ (reference sequence). V shed 5 bases and J shed 4 bases, with 15 bases lying between them. The CDR3 is made up of 14 amino acids. The CDR3 protein is CASSAPGLFYEQYF. CDR3 bases: TGTGCCAGCAGCGCACCCGGACTCTTTTACGAGCAGTACTTC.

This chain links TRBV28 with TRBJ1-1; 7 nucleotides agree with TRBD1. Per germline, CDR1 MDHEN and CDR2 SYDVKM. CDR3 size: 15 residues. V was pared by 7 bases and J by 1 base, with 9 bases of the junction left unmatched. The CDR3: CASTYPDRPNTEAFF. CDR3 in DNA: TGTGCCAGCACCTATCCGGACAGGCCGAACACTGAAGCTTTCTTT. Complete variable domain (other parts from reference TRBV28 and TRBJ1-1): DVKVTQSSRYLVKRTGEKVFLECVQDMDHENMFWYRQDPGLGLRLIYFSYDVKMKEKGDIPEGYSVSREKKERFSLILESASTNQTSMYLCASTYPDRPNTEAFFGQGTRLTVV.

This clone was seen a single time. The V and J genes are TRBV5-1 and TRBJ2-2, with TRBD1 as a possible D gene (5 bases). The CDR3 is made up of 17 amino acids. Per the germline V gene, CDR1 is SGHRS and CDR2 is YFSETQ. V gave up 3 bases and J gave up 3 bases, with 18 bases separating them. The CDR3 sequence: CASSSPDTSRDTGELFF. The CDR3 coding sequence is TGCGCCAGCAGCTCGCCGGACACGAGCAGGGACACCGGGGAGCTGTTTTTT.

The V call is TRBV27, the J call TRBJ1-2; 7 bases line up with TRBD1. J gave up 3 bases and V 2 bases, and 3 bases lay outside the gene matches. CDR1 is MNHEY, CDR2 SMNVEV, per germline (reference sequence). There are 14 residues in the CDR3. CDR3 in amino acids: CASSLGGGDYGYTF. The DNA of the CDR3 is TGTGCCAGCAGTTTAGGAGGGGGCGACTATGGCTACACCTTC.

This clone was recorded once. The rearrangement uses TRBV5-1 and TRBJ2-5; 11 nucleotides match TRBD2. Germline trimming cut 7 bases from V and 5 bases from J; bases unmatched to any gene: 16. The germline V gene encodes CDR1 SGHRS and CDR2 YFSETQ. The CDR3 length is 17 residues. The CDR3 sequence is CASRPGLAVLQGETQYF. The DNA of the CDR3 is TGCGCCAGCCGACCGGGACTAGCGGTCCTTCAGGGGGAGACCCAGTACTTC.

Here the CDR3 reads CASSFDSLNQPQHF. Written as DNA, the CDR3 is TGTGCCAGCAGCTTTGACAGCCTCAATCAGCCCCAGCATTTT. The V call is TRBV5-5, the J call TRBJ1-5; D possibly corresponds to TRBD1 (5 bases). This CDR3 contains 14 residues. Trimming shortened V by 2 bases and J by 3 bases, and 9 bases separated the two germline ends. Germline V CDR1 and CDR2: SGHKS, YYEKEE (reference sequence).

The chain joins TRBV29-1 to TRBJ1-1; D uncertain. Trimming took 7 bases from V and 0 from J, leaving 9 bases between them. Germline loops: CDR1 SQVTM, CDR2 ANQGSEA. This CDR3 is 12 amino acids long. For the CDR3, the DNA is TGCAGCGGTATCGACTTGAACACTGAAGCTTTCTTT. Its translation is CSGIDLNTEAFF.

This chain links TRBV10-1 with TRBJ2-7; 7 nucleotides match TRBD1. The J segment lost 5 bases and the V segment lost 6 bases, leaving 7 bases of the junction unmatched. The CDR3 loop spans 13 amino acids. The germline CDR1 and CDR2 sequences are WNHNN and SYGVQD (reference sequence). This chain's CDR3 is CASRAGTANEQYF. The CDR3 DNA reads as TGCGCCAGCAGGGCAGGGACAGCCAACGAGCAGTACTTC.

The chain combines TRBV2 with TRBJ2-5; 12 positions match TRBD2. V dropped 6 bases and J dropped 2; count of bases not matched to a gene: 13. Per the germline V gene, CDR1 is SNHLY and CDR2 is FYNNEI. CDR3 length: 18 residues. The CDR3 here is CASRMPLAGGSPQETQYF. CDR3 DNA sequence: TGTGCCAGCAGGATGCCTCTAGCGGGAGGGAGCCCACAAGAGACCCAGTACTTC.

The chain links TRBV11-2 to TRBJ1-2, with TRBD1 matching over 8 bases. CDR1 and CDR2 (germline): SGHAT, FQNNGV. V shed 5 bases, J shed 7 bases, and the junction held 9 bases outside the gene matches. There are 14 residues in the CDR3. The CDR3 protein is CASSAETGDGGYTF. DNA of the CDR3: TGTGCCAGCAGCGCAGAGACAGGGGACGGTGGCTACACCTTC.